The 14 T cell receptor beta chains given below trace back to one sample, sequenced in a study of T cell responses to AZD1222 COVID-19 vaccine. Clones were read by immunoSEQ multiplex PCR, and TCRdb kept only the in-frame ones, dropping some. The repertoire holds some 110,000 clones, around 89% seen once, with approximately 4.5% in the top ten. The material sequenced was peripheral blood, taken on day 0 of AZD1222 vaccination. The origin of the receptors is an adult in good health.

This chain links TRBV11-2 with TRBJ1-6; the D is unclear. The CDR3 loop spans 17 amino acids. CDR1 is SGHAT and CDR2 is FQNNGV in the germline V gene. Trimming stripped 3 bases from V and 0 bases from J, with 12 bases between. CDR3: CASSFRQASSYNSPLHF. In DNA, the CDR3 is TGTGCCAGCAGCTTCAGGCAGGCGAGCTCCTATAATTCACCCCTCCACTTT.

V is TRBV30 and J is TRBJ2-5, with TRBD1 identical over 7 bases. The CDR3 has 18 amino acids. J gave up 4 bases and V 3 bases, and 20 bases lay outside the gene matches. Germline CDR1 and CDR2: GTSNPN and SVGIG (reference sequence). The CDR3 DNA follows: TGTGCCTGGAGGGTCGGCAGGGGGAGCCTCAGTTTAGGAGAGACCCAGTACTTC. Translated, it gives CAWRVGRGSLSLGETQYF. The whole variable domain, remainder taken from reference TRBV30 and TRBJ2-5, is SQTIHQWPATLVQPVGSPLSLECTVEGTSNPNLYWYRQAAGRGLQLLFYSVGIGQISSEVPQNLSASRPQDRQFILSSKKLLLSDSGFYLCAWRVGRGSLSLGETQYFGPGTRLLVL.

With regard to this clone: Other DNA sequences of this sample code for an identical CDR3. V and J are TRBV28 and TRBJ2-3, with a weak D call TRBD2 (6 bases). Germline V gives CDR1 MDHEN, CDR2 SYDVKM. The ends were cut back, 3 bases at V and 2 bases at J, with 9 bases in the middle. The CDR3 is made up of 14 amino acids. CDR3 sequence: CASSFGGPTDTQYF. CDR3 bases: TGTGCCAGCAGTTTCGGGGGACCCACAGATACGCAGTATTTT.

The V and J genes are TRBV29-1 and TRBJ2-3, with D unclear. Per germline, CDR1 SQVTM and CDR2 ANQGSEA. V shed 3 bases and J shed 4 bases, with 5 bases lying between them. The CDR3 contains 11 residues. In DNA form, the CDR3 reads TGCAGCGTTGAGTTGTCAGATACGCAGTATTTT. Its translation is CSVELSDTQYF.

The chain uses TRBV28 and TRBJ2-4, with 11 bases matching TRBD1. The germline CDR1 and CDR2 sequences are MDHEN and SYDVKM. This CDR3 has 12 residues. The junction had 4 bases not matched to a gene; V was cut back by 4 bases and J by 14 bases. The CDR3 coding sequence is TGTGCCAGCAGTTGGGACAGGGGGATCAAGTACTTC. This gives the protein CASSWDRGIKYF.

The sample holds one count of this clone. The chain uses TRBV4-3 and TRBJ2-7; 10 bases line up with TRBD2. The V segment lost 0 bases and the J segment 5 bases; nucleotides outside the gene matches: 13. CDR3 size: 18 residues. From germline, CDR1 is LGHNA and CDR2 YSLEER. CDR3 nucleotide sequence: TGCGCCAGCAGCCAAGAGGGGCCCGCAGCGGGGGGGCCCCACGAGCAGTACTTC. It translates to CASSQEGPAAGGPHEQYF.

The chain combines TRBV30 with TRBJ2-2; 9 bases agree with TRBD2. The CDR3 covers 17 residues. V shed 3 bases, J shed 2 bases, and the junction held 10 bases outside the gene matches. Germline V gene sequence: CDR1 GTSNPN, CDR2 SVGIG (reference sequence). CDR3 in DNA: TGTGCCTGGAGCCACACGTCGGGACTAGCCAACACCGGGGAGCTGTTTTTT. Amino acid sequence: CAWSHTSGLANTGELFF.

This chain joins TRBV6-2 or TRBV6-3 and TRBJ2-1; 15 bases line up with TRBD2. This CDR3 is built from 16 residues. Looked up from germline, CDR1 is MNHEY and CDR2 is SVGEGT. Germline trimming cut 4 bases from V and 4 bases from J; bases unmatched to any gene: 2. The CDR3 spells CASSLGTSGGYNEQFF. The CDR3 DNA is TGTGCCAGCAGTTTAGGGACTAGCGGGGGGTACAATGAGCAGTTCTTC.

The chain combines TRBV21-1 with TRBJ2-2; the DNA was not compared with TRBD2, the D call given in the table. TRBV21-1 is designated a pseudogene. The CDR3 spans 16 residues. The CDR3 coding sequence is TGTGCCCCCCGGACTAGCGGGGCCCCGAACACCGGGGAGCTGTTTTTT. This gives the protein CAPRTSGAPNTGELFF.

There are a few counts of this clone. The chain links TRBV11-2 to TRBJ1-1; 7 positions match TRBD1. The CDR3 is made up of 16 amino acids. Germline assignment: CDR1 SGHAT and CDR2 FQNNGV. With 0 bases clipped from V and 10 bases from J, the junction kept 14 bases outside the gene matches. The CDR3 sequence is CASSLEIEGPQGTAFF. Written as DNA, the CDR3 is TGTGCCAGCAGCTTAGAGATCGAGGGGCCACAGGGGACAGCTTTCTTT.

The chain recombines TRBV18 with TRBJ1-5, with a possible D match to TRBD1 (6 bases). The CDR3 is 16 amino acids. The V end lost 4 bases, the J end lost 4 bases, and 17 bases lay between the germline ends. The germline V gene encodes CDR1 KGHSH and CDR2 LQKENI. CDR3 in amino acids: CASSHTAGTQNQPQHF. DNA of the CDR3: TGTGCCAGCTCACACACAGCCGGGACACAGAATCAGCCCCAGCATTTT.

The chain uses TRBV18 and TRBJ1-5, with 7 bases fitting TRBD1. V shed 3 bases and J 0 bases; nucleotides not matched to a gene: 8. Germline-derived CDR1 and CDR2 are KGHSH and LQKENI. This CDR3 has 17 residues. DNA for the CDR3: TGTGCCAGCTCACCCCCGGGACAGTACTATAGCAATCAGCCCCAGCATTTT. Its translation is CASSPPGQYYSNQPQHF. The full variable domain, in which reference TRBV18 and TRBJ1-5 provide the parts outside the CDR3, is NAGVMQNPRHLVRRRGQEARLRCSPMKGHSHVYWYRQLPEEGLKFMVYLQKENIIDESGMPKERFSAEFPKEGPSILRIQQVVRGDSAAYFCASSPPGQYYSNQPQHFGDGTRLSIL.

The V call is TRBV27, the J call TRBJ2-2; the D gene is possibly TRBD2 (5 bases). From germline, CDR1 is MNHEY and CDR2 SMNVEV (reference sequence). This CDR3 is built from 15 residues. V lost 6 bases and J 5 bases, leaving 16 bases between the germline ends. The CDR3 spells CASSRDNSGTGELFF. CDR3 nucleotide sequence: TGTGCCAGCAGCCGCGACAACTCGGGGACCGGGGAGCTGTTTTTT.

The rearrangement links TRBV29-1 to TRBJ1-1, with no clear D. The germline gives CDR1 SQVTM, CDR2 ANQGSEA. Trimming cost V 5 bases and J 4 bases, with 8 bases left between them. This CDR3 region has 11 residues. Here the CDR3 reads CSVSRGTEAFF. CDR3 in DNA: TGCAGCGTTTCACGGGGCACTGAAGCTTTCTTT.